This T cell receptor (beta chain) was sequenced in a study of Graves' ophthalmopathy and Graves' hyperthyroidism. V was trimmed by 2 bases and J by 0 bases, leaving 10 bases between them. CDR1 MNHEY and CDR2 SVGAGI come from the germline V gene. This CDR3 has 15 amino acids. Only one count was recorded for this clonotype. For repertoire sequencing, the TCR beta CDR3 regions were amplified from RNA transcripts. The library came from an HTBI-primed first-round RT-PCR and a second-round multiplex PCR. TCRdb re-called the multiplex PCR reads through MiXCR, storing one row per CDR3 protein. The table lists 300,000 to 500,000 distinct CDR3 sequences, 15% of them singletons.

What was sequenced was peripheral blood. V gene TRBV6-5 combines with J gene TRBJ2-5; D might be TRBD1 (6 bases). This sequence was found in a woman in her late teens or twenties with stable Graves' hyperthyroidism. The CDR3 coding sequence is TGTGCCAGCAGTTACCATCGGACAGACCAAGAGACCCAGTACTTC. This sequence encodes CASSYHRTDQETQYF.